The following is a TCR beta chain sequence with its context. Its target is unknown. From germline, CDR1 is WSHSY and CDR2 SAAADI. There are 14 residues in the CDR3. Trimming cost V 0 bases and J 4 bases, with 9 bases left between them. The source of the sample is a study of beta chain features in type 1 diabetes. Looking at the study overall: Sorted cells, about 99 million in number, were examined across all samples.

The collection from each donor was one heparinised blood draw averaging about 116 mL. The authors reverse transcribed all of the isolated RNA, so sequencing captured expressed TCRB transcripts. Measured with immunoSEQ multiplex PCR; TCRdb has only the in-frame clones, and not every one. The data hold roughly 240,000 clones, with over 12% observed a single time. Whole-study results and caveats: In the patient group, naive, central memory and Treg TCRB repertoires seemed more alike than in the healthy donor group. All four CD4+ subsets from Type 1 diabetes patients carried moderately but significantly shorter TCRB CDR3s.

V usage is TRBV10-2 and J usage is TRBJ1-1; D may be TRBD1 (6 bases). The material sequenced was naive CD4+ T cells from blood. The TCR was taken from a middle-aged woman in good health. CDR3 nucleotides: TGCGCCAGCAGTGAGTCGAGGGGGACCACTGAAGCTTTCTTT. Translated: CASSESRGTTEAFF.